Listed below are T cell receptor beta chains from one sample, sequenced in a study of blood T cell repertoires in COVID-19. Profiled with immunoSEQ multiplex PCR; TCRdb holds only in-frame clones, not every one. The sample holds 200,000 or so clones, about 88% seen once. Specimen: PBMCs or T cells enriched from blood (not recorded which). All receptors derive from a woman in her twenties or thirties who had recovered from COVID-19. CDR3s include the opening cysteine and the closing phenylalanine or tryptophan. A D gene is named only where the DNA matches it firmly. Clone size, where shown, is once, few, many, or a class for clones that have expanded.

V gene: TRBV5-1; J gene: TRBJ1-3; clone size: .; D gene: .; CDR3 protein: CASSPGRREFGNTIYF; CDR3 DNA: TGCGCCAGCAGCCCTGGGCGAAGGGAGTTCGGAAACACCATATATTTT
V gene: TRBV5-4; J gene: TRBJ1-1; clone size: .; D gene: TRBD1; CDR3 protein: CASSSYRGNMNTEAFF; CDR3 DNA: TGTGCCAGCAGCTCCTACAGGGGTAACATGAACACTGAAGCTTTCTTT
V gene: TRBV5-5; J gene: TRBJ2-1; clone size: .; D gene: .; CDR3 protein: CASSWGDSSYNEQFF; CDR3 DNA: TGTGCCAGCAGCTGGGGGGACAGCTCCTACAATGAGCAGTTCTTC
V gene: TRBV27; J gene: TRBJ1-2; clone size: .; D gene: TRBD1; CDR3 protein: CASRPGTGNGYTF; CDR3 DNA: TGTGCCAGCCGCCCCGGGACAGGGAATGGCTACACCTTC
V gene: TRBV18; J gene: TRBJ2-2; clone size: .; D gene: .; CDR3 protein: CASSPWGELNTGELFF; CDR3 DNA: TGTGCCAGCTCACCATGGGGCGAACTGAACACCGGGGAGCTGTTTTTT
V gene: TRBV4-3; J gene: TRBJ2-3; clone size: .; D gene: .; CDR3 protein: CASSQVRGADTQYF; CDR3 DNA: TGCGCCAGCAGCCAAGTTAGGGGCGCAGATACGCAGTATTTT
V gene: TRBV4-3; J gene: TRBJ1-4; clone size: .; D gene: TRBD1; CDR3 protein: CASSQFPPDRGSGKLFF; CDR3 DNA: TGCGCCAGCAGCCAATTCCCTCCGGACAGGGGAAGTGGAAAACTGTTTTTT
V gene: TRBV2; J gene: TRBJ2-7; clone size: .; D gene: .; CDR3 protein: CASKMGVRSYEQYF; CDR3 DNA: TGTGCCAGCAAGATGGGAGTTAGGTCCTACGAGCAGTACTTC
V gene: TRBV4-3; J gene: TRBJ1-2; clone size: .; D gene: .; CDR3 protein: CASSQDHRYYGYTF; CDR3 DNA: TGCGCCAGCAGCCAAGATCACAGATACTATGGCTACACCTTC
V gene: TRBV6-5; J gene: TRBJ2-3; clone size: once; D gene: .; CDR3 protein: CASNREGVDTQYF; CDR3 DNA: TGTGCCAGCAACCGTGAGGGAGTAGATACGCAGTATTTT
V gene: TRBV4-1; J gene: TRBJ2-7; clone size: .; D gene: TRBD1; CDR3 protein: CASSHWQGEGYEQYF; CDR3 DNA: TGCGCCAGCAGCCACTGGCAGGGGGAAGGATACGAGCAGTACTTC
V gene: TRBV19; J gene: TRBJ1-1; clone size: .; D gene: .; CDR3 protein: CASSAGYNTEAFF; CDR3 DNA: TGTGCCAGTAGTGCAGGATATAACACTGAAGCTTTCTTT
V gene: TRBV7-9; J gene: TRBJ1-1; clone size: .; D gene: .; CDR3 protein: CASSLVPGGTEAFF; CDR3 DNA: TGTGCCAGCAGCTTAGTGCCCGGAGGGACTGAAGCTTTCTTT
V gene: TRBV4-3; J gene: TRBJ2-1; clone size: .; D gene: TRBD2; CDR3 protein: CASSQAEAGGSYNEQFF; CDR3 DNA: TGCGCCAGCAGCCAAGCTGAAGCGGGGGGGTCCTACAATGAGCAGTTCTTC
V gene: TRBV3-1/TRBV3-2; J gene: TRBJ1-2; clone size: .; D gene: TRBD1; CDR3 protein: CASSLGQGSSYTF; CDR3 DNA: TGTGCCAGCAGCCTCGGACAGGGGAGTAGCTACACCTTC
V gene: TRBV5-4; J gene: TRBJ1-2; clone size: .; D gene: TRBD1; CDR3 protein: CASSSRGSNYGYTF; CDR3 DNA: TGTGCCAGCAGCTCCAGGGGGTCTAACTATGGCTACACCTTC
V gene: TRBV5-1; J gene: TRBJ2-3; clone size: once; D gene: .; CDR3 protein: CASSLGQRTDTQYF; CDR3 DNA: TGCGCCAGCAGCTTGGGACAGAGGACAGATACGCAGTATTTT
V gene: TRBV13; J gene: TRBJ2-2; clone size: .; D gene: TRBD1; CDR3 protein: CASSLWGQGDTGELFF; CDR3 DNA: TGTGCCAGCAGCTTATGGGGACAGGGGGACACCGGGGAGCTGTTTTTT
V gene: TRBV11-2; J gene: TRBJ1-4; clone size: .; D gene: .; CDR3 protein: CASSYLRSEKLFF; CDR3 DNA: TGTGCCAGCAGCTACCTACGTAGTGAAAAACTGTTTTTT
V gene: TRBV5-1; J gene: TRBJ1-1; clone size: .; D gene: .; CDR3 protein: CASSTERGWDTEAFF; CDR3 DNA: TGCGCCAGCAGCACCGAGCGGGGATGGGACACTGAAGCTTTCTTT
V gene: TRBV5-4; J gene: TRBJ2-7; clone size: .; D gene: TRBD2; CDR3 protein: CASSFASGGYEQYF; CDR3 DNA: TGTGCCAGCAGCTTCGCCAGCGGGGGTTACGAGCAGTACTTC
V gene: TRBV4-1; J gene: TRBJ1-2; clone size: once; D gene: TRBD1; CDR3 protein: CASSQGQGSSYGYTF; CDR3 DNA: TGCGCCAGCAGCCAGGGACAGGGATCCTCCTATGGCTACACCTTC
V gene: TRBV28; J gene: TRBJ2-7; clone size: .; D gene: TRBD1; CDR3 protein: CASSLTGTGGGEQYF; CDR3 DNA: TGTGCCAGCAGTTTAACCGGGACAGGGGGGGGCGAGCAGTACTTC
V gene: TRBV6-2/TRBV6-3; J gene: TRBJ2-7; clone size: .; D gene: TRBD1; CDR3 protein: CASSDGTVYEQYF; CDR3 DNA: TGTGCCAGCAGTGACGGGACAGTCTACGAGCAGTACTTC
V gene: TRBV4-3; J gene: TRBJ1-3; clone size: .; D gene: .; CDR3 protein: CASSQVHKGDGSSGNTIYF; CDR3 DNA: TGCGCCAGCAGCCAAGTCCACAAAGGGGACGGGAGCTCTGGAAACACCATATATTTT
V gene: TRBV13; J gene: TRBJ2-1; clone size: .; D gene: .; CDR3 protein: CASSNSLDHPNEQFF; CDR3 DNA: TGTGCCAGCAGCAACTCCCTAGACCATCCCAATGAGCAGTTCTTC
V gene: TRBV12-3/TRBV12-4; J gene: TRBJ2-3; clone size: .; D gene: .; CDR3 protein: CASSFVTDTQYF; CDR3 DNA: TGTGCCAGCAGTTTCGTCACAGATACGCAGTATTTT
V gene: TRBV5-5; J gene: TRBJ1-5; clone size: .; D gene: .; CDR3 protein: CASSLARIGVLPQHF; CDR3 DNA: TGTGCCAGCAGCTTGGCCCGTATAGGGGTGCTGCCCCAGCATTTT
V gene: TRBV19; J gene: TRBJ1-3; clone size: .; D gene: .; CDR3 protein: CASSQTGQSSGNTIYF; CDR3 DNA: TGTGCCAGTAGTCAAACAGGGCAGAGCTCTGGAAACACCATATATTTT
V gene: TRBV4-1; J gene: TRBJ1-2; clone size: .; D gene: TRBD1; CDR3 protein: CASSHWDRPEGYTF; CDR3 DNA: TGCGCCAGCAGCCATTGGGACAGGCCGGAAGGCTACACCTTC
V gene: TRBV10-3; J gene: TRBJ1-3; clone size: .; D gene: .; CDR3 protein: CAISDGDYSGNTIYF; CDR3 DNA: TGTGCCATCAGTGACGGTGATTACTCTGGAAACACCATATATTTT
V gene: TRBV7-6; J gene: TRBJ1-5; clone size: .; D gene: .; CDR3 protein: CASSLTVRNQPQHF; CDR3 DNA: TGTGCCAGCAGCTTAACGGTTCGCAATCAGCCCCAGCATTTT
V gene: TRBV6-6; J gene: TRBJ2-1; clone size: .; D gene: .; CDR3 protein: CASSYSLAGAYNEQFF; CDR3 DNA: TGTGCCAGCAGTTACTCGCTAGCAGGAGCCTACAATGAGCAGTTCTTC
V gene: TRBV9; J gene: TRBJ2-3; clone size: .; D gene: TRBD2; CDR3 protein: CASSAGGGIADTQYF; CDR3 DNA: TGTGCCAGCAGCGCTGGGGGGGGGATCGCAGATACGCAGTATTTT
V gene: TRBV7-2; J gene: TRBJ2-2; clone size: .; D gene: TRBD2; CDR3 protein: CASSWTSGGANTGELFF; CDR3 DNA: TGTGCCAGCAGCTGGACTAGCGGGGGGGCGAACACCGGGGAGCTGTTTTTT
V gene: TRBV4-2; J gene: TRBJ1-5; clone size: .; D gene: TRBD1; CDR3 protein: CASSLRQGRHSNQPQHF; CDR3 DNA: TGTGCCAGCAGCCTCCGACAGGGGCGGCATAGCAATCAGCCCCAGCATTTT
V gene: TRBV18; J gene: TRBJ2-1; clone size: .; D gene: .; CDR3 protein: CASSPSKSTHYNEQFF; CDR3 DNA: TGTGCCAGCTCACCGTCAAAGTCCACTCACTACAATGAGCAGTTCTTC
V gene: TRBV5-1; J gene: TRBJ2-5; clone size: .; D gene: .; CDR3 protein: CASSFRETQYF; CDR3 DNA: TGCGCCAGCAGCTTCAGGGAGACCCAGTACTTC
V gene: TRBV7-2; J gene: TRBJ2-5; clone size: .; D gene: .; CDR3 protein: CASSLLETQYF; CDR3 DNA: TGTGCCAGCAGCTTACTAGAGACCCAGTACTTC
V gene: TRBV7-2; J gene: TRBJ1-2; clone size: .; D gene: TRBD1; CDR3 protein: CASSTTRTGSNYGYTF; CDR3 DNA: TGTGCCAGCAGCACTACCCGGACAGGATCTAACTATGGCTACACCTTC
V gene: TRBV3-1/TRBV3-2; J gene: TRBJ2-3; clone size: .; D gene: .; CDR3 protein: CASSQGPSDTQYF; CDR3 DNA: TGTGCCAGCAGCCAAGGTCCCTCAGATACGCAGTATTTT
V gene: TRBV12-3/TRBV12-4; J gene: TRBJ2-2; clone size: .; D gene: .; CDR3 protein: CASSFSAAGELFF; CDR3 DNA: TGTGCCAGCAGTTTCAGTGCCGCCGGGGAGCTGTTTTTT
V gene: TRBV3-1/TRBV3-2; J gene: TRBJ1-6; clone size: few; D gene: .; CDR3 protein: CASSQTSNNSPLHF; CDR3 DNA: TGTGCCAGCAGCCAAACAAGTAATAATTCACCCCTCCACTTT
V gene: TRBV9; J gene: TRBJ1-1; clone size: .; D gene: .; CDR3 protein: CASSPSGDLGTEAFF; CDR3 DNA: TGTGCCAGCAGCCCCTCGGGGGATCTGGGCACTGAAGCTTTCTTT
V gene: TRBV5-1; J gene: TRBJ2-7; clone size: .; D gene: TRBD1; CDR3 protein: CASSFTGTGYEQYF; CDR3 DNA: TGCGCCAGCAGCTTCACTGGGACAGGCTACGAGCAGTACTTC
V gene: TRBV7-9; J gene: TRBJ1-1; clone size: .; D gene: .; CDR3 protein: CASSSPGLWNTEAFF; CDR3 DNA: TGTGCCAGCAGCAGTCCGGGGTTATGGAACACTGAAGCTTTCTTT
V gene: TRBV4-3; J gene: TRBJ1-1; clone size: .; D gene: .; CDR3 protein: CASSQEIRVGTEAFF; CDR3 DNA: TGCGCCAGCAGCCAAGAGATCAGGGTAGGGACTGAAGCTTTCTTT